These 2 T cell receptor beta chains were all obtained from the same sample, sequenced in a study of blood T cell repertoires in COVID-19. TCRdb's copy holds only in-frame clones and misses some; the assay was immunoSEQ multiplex PCR. Of roughly 150,000 clones listed, 75% to 90% are singletons. Sequenced: PBMCs or T cells enriched from blood (not recorded which). The receptors were sampled from a man between 65 and 80 years old who had been exposed to COVID-19.

This sequence joins TRBV30 and TRBJ2-5; 10 bases map to TRBD1. The ends lost 4 bases at V and 7 bases at J; junction bases unmatched: 9. From germline, CDR1 is GTSNPN and CDR2 SVGIG (reference sequence). This CDR3 is built from 14 residues. The CDR3: CAWTPGQGNRTQYF. CDR3 bases: TGTGCCTGGACCCCGGGACAGGGGAATAGGACCCAGTACTTC.

The chain recombines TRBV11-2 with TRBJ1-1, with D possibly being TRBD1 (5 bases). CDR3 size: 13 residues. Germline V gives CDR1 SGHAT, CDR2 FQNNGV. Trimming cost V 7 bases and J 3 bases, with 12 bases left between them. CDR3 nucleotide sequence: TGTGCCAGCACCCTGGGGGGGTACACTGAAGCTTTCTTT. Translation: CASTLGGYTEAFF.